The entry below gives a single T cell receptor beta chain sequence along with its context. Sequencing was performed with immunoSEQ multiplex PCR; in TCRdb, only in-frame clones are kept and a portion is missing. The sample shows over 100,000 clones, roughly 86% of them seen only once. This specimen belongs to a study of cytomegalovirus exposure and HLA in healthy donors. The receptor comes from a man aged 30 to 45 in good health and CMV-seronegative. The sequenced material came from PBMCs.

CDR3 region: CATTDRTNYGYTF. The CDR3 DNA is TGTGCCACAACTGACAGGACTAACTATGGCTACACCTTC. The rearrangement uses TRBV19 and TRBJ1-2; possibly TRBD1 for D (6 bases). The CDR3 sequence is 13 residues long. Germline values: CDR1 LNHDA, CDR2 SQIVND (reference sequence). With 10 bases removed from V and 0 bases from J, the gap between germline ends came to 12 bases.